This T cell receptor (beta chain) was sequenced during a study of cytomegalovirus exposure and HLA in healthy donors. This clone has just one count. Primers included in the PCR were 60 Vbeta and 13 Jbeta primers. The assay was immunoSEQ multiplex PCR, and TCRdb's table has in-frame clones only and misses some. The sample lists some 150,000 clones; 75% to 80% were seen once. The V gene lost 3 bases and the J gene lost 1 base, with 10 bases spanning the gap. Germline V gene sequence: CDR1 MGHRA, CDR2 YSYEKL. CDR3 length: 15 residues. Sample: PBMCs. This sequence was found in a man aged 40-50 years in good health and CMV-seropositive. J is TRBJ1-5 and V is TRBV4-1; D is perhaps TRBD1 (5 bases). CDR3 bases: TGCGCCAGCAGCCAGCAGGGTCTAAGCAATCAGCCCCAGCATTTT. Its translation is CASSQQGLSNQPQHF.